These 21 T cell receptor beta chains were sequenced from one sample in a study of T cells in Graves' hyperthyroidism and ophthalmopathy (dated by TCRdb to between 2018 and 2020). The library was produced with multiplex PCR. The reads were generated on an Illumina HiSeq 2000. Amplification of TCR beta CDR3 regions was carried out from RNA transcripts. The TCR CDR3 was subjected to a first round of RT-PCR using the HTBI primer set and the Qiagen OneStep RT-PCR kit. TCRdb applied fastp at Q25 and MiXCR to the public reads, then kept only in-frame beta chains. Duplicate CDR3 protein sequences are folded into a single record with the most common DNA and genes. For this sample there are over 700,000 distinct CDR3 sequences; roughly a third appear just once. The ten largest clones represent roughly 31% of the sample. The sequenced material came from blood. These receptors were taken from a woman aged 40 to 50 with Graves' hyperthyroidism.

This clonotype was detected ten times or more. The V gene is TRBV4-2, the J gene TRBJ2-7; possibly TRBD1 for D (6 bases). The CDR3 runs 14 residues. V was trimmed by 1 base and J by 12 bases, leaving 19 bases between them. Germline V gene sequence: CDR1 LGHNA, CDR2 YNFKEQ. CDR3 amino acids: CASSQGSTGWLAYF. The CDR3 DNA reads TGTGCCAGCAGCCAAGGGTCGACAGGATGGTTAGCGTACTTC.

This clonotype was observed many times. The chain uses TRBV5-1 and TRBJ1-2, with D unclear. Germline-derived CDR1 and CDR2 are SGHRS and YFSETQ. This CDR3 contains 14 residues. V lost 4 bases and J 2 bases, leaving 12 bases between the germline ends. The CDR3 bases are TGCGCCAGCAGCCCCGATACGGGAAACTATGGCTACACCTTC. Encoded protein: CASSPDTGNYGYTF.

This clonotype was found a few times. Here the CDR3 reads CSVDEGVSAQHF. The CDR3 DNA reads TGCAGTGTTGACGAGGGGGTCTCAGCCCAGCATTTT. J is TRBJ1-5 and V is TRBV20-1, with a weak D call TRBD1 (6 bases). V was trimmed by 7 bases and J by 11 bases, leaving 18 bases between them. CDR3 length: 12 amino acids. Germline assignment: CDR1 DFQATT and CDR2 SNEGSKA (reference sequence).

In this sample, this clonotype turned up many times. The CDR3 region has the DNA TGTGCCAGCGCCGGACAGTCCGGCTATGGCTACACCTTC. Translated: CASAGQSGYGYTF. The chain uses TRBV19 and TRBJ1-2; D perhaps matches TRBD1 (6 bases). CDR1 is LNHDA, CDR2 SQIVND, per germline (reference sequence). Trimming shortened V by 9 bases and J by 4 bases, and 15 bases separated the two germline ends. The CDR3 length is 13 residues.

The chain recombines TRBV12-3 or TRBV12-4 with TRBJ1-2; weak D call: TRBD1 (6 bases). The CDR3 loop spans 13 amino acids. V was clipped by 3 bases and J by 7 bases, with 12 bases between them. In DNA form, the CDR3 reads TGTGCCAGCAGTTTGGGGGGGGCGGTTGGCTACACCTTC. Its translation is CASSLGGAVGYTF.

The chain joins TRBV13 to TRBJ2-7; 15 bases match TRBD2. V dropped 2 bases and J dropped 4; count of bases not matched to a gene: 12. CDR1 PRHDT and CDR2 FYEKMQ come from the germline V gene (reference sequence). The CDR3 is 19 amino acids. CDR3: CASSLHGLAGGDTGYEQYF. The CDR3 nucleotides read TGTGCCAGCAGCTTACACGGACTAGCGGGAGGGGACACTGGATACGAGCAGTACTTC.

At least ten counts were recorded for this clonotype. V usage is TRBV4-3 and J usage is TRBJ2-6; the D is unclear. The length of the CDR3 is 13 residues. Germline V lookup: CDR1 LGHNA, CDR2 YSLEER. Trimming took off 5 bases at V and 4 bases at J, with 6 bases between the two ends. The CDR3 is CASSYLGANVLTF. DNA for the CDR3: TGCGCCAGCAGCTACCTGGGGGCCAACGTCCTGACTTTC.

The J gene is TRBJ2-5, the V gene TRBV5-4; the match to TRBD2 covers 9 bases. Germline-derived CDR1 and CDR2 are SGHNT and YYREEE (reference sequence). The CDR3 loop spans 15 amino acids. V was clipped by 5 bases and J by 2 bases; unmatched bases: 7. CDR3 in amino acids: CASSSLAGSQETQYF. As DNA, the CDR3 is TGTGCCAGCAGTTCCCTAGCGGGGAGTCAAGAGACCCAGTACTTC. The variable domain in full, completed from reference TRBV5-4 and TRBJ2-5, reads ETGVTQSPTHLIKTRGQQVTLRCSSQSGHNTVSWYQQALGQGPQFIFQYYREEENGRGNFPPRFSGLQFPNYSSELNVNALELDDSALYLCASSSLAGSQETQYFGPGTRLLVL.

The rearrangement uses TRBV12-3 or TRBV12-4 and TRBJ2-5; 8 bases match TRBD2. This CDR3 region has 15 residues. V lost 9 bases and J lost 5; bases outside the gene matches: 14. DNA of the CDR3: TGTGCCAGTTCCCGGGGGGGAGTAGCGGAGGAGACCCAGTACTTC. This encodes CASSRGGVAEETQYF.

In nucleotides, the CDR3 is TGTGCCATCAGTGAACGGACTAGCGGGGGGCCAGAGACCCAGTACTTC. Translation gives CAISERTSGGPETQYF. The chain employs TRBV10-3 and TRBJ2-5; TRBD2 matches 14 bases. Germline V gives CDR1 ENHRY, CDR2 SYGVKD. V was pared by 3 bases and J by 4 bases, with 4 bases of the junction left unmatched. The CDR3 spans 16 residues.

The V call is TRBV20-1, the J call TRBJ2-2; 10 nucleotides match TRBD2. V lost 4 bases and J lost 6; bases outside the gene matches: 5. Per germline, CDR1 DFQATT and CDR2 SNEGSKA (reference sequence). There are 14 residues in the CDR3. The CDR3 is CSAMGLAGAGELFF. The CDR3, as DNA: TGCAGTGCTATGGGGCTAGCGGGAGCCGGGGAGCTGTTTTTT.

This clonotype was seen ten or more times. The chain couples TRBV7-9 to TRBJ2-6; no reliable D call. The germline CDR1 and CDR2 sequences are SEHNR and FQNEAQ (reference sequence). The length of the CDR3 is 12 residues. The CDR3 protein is CVSSSGANVLTF. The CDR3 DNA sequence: TGTGTCTCGTCCTCTGGGGCCAACGTCCTGACTTTC.

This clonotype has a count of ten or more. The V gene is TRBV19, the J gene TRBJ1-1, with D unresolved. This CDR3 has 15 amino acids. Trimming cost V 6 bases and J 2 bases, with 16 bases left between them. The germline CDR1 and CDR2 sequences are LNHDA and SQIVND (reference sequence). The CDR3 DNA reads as TGTGCCAGTAGGGGTGCAGAGGCGGGAAACACTGAAGCTTTCTTT. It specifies CASRGAEAGNTEAFF.

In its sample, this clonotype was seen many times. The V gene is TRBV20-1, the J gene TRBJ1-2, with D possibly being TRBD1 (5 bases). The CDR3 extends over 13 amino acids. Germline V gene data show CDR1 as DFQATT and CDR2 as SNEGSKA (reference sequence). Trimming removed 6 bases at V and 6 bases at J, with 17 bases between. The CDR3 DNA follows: TGCAGTGCGCCTGACGGGACCGCTGATGGCTACACCTTC. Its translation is CSAPDGTADGYTF.

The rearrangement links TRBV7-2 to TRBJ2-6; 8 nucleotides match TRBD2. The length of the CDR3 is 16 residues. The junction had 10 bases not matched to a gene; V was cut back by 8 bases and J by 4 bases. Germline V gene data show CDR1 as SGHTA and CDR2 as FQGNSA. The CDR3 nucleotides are TGTGCCAGCCGTGAGCGGGGGCGCGCCGGGGCCAACGTCCTGACTTTC. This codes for CASRERGRAGANVLTF.

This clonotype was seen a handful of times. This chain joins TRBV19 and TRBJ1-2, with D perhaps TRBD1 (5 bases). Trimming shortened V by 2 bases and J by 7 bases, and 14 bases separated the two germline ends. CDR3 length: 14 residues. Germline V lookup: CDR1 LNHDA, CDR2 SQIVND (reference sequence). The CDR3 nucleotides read TGTGCCAGTAGTATAAGCGAGGGGCGCGGTGGCTACACCTTC. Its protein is CASSISEGRGGYTF. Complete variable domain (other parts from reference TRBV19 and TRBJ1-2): DGGITQSPKYLFRKEGQNVTLSCEQNLNHDAMYWYRQDPGQGLRLIYYSQIVNDFQKGDIAEGYSVSREKKESFPLTVTSAQKNPTAFYLCASSISEGRGGYTFGSGTRLTVV.

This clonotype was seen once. The DNA of the CDR3 is TGTGCCACCAGTGAGACAGGGGACACTCATCAGCCCCAGCATTTT. Its translation is CATSETGDTHQPQHF. The chain recombines TRBV24-1 with TRBJ1-5; 8 bases fit TRBD1. This CDR3 is 15 amino acids long. Germline V gene sequence: CDR1 KGHDR, CDR2 SFDVKD. With V trimmed by 4 bases and J by 5 bases, 6 bases remained unmatched.

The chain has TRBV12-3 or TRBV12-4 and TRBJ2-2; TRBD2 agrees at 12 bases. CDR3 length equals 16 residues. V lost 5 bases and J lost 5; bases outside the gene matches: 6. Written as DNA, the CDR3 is TGTGCCAGCAGTCCCACTAGCGGGAGGAGTACCGGGGAGCTGTTTTTT. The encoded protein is CASSPTSGRSTGELFF.

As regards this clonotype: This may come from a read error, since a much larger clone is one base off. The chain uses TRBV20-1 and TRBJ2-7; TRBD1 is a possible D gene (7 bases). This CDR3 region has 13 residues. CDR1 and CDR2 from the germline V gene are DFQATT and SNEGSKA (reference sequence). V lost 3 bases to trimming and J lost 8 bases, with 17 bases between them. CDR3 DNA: TGCAGTGCTAGTCAGGGGGGAGATCGCAAGCAGTACTTC. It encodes CSASQGGDRKQYF.

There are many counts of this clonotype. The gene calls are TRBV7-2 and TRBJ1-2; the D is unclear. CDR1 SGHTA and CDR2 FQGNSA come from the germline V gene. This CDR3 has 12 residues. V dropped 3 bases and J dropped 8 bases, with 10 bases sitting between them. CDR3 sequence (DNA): TGTGCCAGCAGCTTTACCAATGGGGGCTACACCTTC. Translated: CASSFTNGGYTF.

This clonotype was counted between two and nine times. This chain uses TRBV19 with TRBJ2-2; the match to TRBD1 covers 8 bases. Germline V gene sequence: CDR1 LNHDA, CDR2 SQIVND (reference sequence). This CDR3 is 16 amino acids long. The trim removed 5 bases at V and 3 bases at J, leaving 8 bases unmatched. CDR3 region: CASSPVGQGDTGELFF. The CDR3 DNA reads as TGTGCCAGTAGTCCCGTCGGACAGGGCGACACCGGGGAGCTGTTTTTT.